This T cell receptor (beta chain) was retrieved from a study of blood T cell repertoires in COVID-19. As for the study in general: The analysed material was cDNA or gDNA that came from T cells, B-cell-depleted T cells, or PBMCs.

In the original analysis: Amplification of reference gene primers was used by the study to estimate nucleated cell counts. The repertoire was sequenced with immunoSEQ multiplex PCR; TCRdb's copy has only in-frame clones and lacks some. V and J calls plus clone size are reproduced from that table; the DNA served to infer D and trimming. The sample has tens of thousands of clones; 85% to 90% are singletons. Germline V CDR1 and CDR2: MNHEY, SMNVEV (reference sequence). The V end was cut by 5 bases, the J end by 4 bases, with 15 bases between. There are 14 residues in the CDR3. The chain uses TRBV27 and TRBJ2-7, with D possibly matching TRBD2 (6 bases). The sample comprised peripheral blood. This receptor was taken from a man in his 60s with acute or convalescent COVID-19. CDR3 sequence (DNA): TGTGCCAGCAGTATTAGAGTTGGGGGGTACGAGCAGTACTTC. Its protein is CASSIRVGGYEQYF.